This T cell receptor beta chain was captured by sequencing in a study of shared clonotypes between healthy human individuals. About the study: Each donor contributed plates that comprised three CD4 naive, three CD4 memory, two CD8 naive and one CD8 memory.

Generated by immunoSEQ multiplex PCR, the TCRdb table keeps only in-frame clones and is missing some. This table holds 600,000 or so clones, roughly 95% found once. The CDR3 loop spans 16 amino acids. The ends lost 5 bases at V and 5 bases at J; junction bases unmatched: 15. CDR1 is SEHNR and CDR2 is FQNEAQ in the germline V gene (reference sequence). CD45RO-negative, CCR7-positively selected cells formed the naive CD8 fraction, excluding terminally differentiated effector memory CD45RA+ cells. The genes are TRBV7-9 and TRBJ2-7; 7 nucleotides align to TRBD1. Sequencing used naive CD8+ T cells sorted from blood. The clonotype originates from a woman in her twenties or thirties in good health. CDR3 coding DNA: TGTGCCAGCAGCCCTCCCCTGCAGGGGGTACTTCACGAGCAGTACTTC. It translates to CASSPPLQGVLHEQYF.